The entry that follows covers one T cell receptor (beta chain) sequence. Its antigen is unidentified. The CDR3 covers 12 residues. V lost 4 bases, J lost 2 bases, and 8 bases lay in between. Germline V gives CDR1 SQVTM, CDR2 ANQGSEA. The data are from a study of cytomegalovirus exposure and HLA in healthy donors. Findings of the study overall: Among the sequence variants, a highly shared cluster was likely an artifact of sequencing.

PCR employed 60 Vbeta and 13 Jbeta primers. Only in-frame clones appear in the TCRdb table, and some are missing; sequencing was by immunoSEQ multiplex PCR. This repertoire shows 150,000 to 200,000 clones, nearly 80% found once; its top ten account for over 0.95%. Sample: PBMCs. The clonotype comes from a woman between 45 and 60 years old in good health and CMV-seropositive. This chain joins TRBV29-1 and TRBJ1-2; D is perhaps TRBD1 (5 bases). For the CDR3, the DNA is TGCAGCGTTGGCGGGGGGAACTATGGCTACACCTTC. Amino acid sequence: CSVGGGNYGYTF. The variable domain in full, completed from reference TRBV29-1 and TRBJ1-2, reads SAVISQKPSRDICQRGTSLTIQCQVDSQVTMMFWYRQQPGQSLTLIATANQGSEATYESGFVIDKFPISRPNLTFSTLTVSNMSPEDSSIYLCSVGGGNYGYTFGSGTRLTVV.